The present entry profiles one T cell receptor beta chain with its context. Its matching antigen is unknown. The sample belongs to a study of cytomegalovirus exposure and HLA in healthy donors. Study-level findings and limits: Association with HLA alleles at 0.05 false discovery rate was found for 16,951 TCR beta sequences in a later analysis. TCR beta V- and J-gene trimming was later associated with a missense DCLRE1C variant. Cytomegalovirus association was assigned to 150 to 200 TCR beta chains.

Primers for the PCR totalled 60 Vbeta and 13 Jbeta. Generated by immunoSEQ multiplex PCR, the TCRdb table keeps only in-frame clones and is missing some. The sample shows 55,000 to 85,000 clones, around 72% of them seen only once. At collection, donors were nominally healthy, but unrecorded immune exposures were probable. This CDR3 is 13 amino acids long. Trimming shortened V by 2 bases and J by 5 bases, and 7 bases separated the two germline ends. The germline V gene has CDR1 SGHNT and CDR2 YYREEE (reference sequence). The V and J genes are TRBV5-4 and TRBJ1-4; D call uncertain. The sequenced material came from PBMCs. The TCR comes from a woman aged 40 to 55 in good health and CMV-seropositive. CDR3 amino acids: CASSLSGNEKLFF. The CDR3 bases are TGTGCCAGCAGCTTAAGCGGGAATGAAAAACTGTTTTTT.